This T cell receptor (beta chain) appears in the sequencing data of a study of cytomegalovirus exposure and HLA in healthy donors. In the PCR, 60 Vbeta and 13 Jbeta primers were used. The assay was immunoSEQ multiplex PCR, and TCRdb's table has in-frame clones only and misses some. The sample holds 110,000 to 150,000 clones; roughly 80% are singletons and the top ten take 1.2%. The germline CDR1 and CDR2 sequences are MNHEY and SMNVEV (reference sequence). The CDR3 covers 16 residues. Germline trimming cut 3 bases from V and 1 base from J; bases unmatched to any gene: 5. The TCR was taken from a female donor in good health and CMV-seronegative. The chain recombines TRBV27 with TRBJ2-2; 7 bases map to TRBD1. The sequencing input was PBMCs. The CDR3 region is CASSFRGGLNTGELFF. CDR3 in DNA: TGTGCCAGCAGTTTCCGAGGGGGCCTGAACACCGGGGAGCTGTTTTTT.